This T cell receptor (beta chain) was retrieved from a study of vaccination and CD4 T cells after COVID-19. About the research overall: Comprising six males and four females, the convalescent participants counted two Hispanic individuals among them. Overlapping peptides of the spike proteins of SARS-CoV-2, HCoV-NL63, HCoV-OC43 and HCoV-229E were used for cell stimulation.

Sequencing of DNA taken from cultured CD4+ T cells relied on the Oncomine TCR Beta short-read assay. TCRdb fed the PCR reads into MiXCR, producing one record per CDR3 protein. The repertoire holds about 22,000 distinct CDR3 sequences, with 30% to 35% as singletons. As regards this clonotype: Its antigen is unknown.

Stated time point: late sampling 161 to 241 days after vaccination in a few convalescent patients. Stated treatment: roughly 10-day PBMC culture with coronavirus spike peptide pools or control peptides (ViraFEST assay). CDR3 length: 16 amino acids. V was clipped by 0 bases and J by 5 bases, with 14 bases between them. Germline assignment: CDR1 GTSNPN and CDR2 SVGIG (reference sequence). The V gene is TRBV30, the J gene TRBJ1-6; D is perhaps TRBD1 (5 bases). The TCR originated in a human donor who had recovered from COVID-19. The sequenced sample was CD4+ T cells from blood, cultured in vitro, obtained about 7 months after SARS-CoV-2 vaccination. CDR3 nucleotides: TGTGCCTGGAGTGTACAGGTCGGCACAAATAATTCACCCCTCCACTTT. Translating it yields CAWSVQVGTNNSPLHF.